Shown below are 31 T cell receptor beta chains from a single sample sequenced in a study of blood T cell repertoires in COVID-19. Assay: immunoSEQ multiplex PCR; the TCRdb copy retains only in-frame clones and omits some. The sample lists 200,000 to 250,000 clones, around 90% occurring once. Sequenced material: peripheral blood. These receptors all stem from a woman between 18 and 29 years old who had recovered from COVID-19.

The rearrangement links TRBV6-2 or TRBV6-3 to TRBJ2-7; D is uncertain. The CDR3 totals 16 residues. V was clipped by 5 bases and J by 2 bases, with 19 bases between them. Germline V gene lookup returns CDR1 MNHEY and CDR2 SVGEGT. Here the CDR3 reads CASSPVTGGGPYEQYF. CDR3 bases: TGTGCCAGCAGTCCCGTTACGGGTGGTGGTCCCTACGAGCAGTACTTC.

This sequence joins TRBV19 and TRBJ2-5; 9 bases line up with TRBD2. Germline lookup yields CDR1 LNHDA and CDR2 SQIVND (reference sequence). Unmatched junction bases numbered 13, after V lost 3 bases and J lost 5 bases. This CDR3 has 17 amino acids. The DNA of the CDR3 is TGTGCCAGTAGTATGGACCTCTCTAGCGGGATATCGGAGACCCAGTACTTC. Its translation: CASSMDLSSGISETQYF.

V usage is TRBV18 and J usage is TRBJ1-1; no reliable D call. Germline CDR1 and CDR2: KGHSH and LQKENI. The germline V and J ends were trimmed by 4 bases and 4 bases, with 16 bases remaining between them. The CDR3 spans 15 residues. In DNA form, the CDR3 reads TGTGCCAGCTCACGTAACAGTCCACCGCTCACTGAAGCTTTCTTT. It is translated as CASSRNSPPLTEAFF. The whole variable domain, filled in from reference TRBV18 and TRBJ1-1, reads NAGVMQNPRHLVRRRGQEARLRCSPMKGHSHVYWYRQLPEEGLKFMVYLQKENIIDESGMPKERFSAEFPKEGPSILRIQQVVRGDSAAYFCASSRNSPPLTEAFFGQGTRLTVV.

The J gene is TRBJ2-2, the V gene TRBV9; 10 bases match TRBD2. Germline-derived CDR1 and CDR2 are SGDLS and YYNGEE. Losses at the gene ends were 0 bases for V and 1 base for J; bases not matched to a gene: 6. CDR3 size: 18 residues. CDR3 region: CASSVDPSGRLNTGELFF. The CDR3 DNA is TGTGCCAGCAGCGTAGATCCTAGCGGGAGATTGAACACCGGGGAGCTGTTTTTT.

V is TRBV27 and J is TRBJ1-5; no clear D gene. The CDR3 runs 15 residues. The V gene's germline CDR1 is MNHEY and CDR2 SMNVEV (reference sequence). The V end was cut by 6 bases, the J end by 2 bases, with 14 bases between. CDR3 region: CASRGEGYGNQPQHF. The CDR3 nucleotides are TGTGCCAGCAGGGGCGAGGGATATGGCAATCAGCCCCAGCATTTT.

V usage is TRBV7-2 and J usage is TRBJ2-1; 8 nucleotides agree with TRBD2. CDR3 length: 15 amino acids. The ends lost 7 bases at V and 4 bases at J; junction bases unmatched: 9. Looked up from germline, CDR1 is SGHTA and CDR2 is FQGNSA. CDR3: CASKRGGGRYNEQFF. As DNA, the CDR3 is TGTGCCAGCAAACGGGGGGGAGGGAGATACAATGAGCAGTTCTTC.

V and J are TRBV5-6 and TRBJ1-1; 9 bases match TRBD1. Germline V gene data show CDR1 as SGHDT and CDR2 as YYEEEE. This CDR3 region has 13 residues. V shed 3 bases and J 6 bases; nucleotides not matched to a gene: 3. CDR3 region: CASSWGTGSEAFF. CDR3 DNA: TGTGCCAGCAGCTGGGGGACAGGGTCTGAAGCTTTCTTT. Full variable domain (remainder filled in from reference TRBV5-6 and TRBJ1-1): DAGVTQSPTHLIKTRGQQVTLRCSPKSGHDTVSWYQQALGQGPQFIFQYYEEEERQRGNFPDRFSGHQFPNYSSELNVNALLLGDSALYLCASSWGTGSEAFFGQGTRLTVV.

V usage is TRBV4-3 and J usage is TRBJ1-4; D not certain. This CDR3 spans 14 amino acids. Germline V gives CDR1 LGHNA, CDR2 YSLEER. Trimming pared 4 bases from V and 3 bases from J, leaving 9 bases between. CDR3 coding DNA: TGCGCCAGCAGCCCCGGGGTTGCTAATGAAAAACTGTTTTTT. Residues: CASSPGVANEKLFF.

The chain's CDR3 is CATRGLGNTEAFF. In nucleotides, the CDR3 is TGTGCCACCAGGGGCCTGGGGAACACTGAAGCTTTCTTT. The genes are TRBV27 and TRBJ1-1; D might be TRBD1 (6 bases). This CDR3 region has 13 residues. Germline V gene sequence: CDR1 MNHEY, CDR2 SMNVEV (reference sequence). Trimming cost V 10 bases and J 1 base, with 13 bases left between them.

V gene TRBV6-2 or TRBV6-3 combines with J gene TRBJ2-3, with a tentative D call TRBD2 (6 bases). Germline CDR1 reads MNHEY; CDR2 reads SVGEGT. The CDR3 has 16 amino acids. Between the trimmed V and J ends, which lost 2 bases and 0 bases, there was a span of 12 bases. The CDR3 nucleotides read TGTGCCAGCAGTTACGGTTCAACTAGCAGCACAGATACGCAGTATTTT. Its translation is CASSYGSTSSTDTQYF.

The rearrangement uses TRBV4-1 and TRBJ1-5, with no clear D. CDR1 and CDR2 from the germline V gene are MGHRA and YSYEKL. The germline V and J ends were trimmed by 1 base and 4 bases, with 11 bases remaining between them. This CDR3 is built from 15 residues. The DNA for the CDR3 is TGCGCCAGCAGCCAAGGGGCCTCTCCTAATCAGCCCCAGCATTTT. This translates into CASSQGASPNQPQHF.

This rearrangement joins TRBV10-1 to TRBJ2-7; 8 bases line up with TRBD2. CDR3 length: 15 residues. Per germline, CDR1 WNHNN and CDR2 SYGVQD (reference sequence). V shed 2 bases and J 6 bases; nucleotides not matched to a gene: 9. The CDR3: CASSEQGTSLGEQYF. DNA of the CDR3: TGCGCCAGCAGTGAGCAAGGGACTAGTTTGGGCGAGCAGTACTTC.

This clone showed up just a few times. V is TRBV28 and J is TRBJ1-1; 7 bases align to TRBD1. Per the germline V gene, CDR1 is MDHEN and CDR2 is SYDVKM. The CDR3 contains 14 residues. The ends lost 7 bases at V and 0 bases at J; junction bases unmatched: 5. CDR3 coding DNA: TGTGCCAGCACCCGGGACAGCATGAACACTGAAGCTTTCTTT. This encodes CASTRDSMNTEAFF.

The CDR3 bases are TGTGCCACCAGCAGACAGCGGGAAGAGACCCAGTACTTC. Translated, it gives CATSRQREETQYF. The chain uses TRBV15 and TRBJ2-5, with D maybe TRBD2 (6 bases). Between the trimmed V and J ends, which lost 2 bases and 3 bases, there was a span of 7 bases. This CDR3 is built from 13 residues. Germline CDR1 and CDR2: LNHNV and YYDKDF (reference sequence).

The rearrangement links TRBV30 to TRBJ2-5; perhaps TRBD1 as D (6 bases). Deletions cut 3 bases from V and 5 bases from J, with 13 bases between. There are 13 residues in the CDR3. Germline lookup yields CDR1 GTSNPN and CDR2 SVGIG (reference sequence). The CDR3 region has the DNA TGTGCCTGGAGGGCCCAGGGGCGGGAGACCCAGTACTTC. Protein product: CAWRAQGRETQYF.

The CDR3 nucleotides read TGCGCCAGCAGCATCGGGACAGGGCCCCTCAATGAGCAGTTCTTC. Its protein product is CASSIGTGPLNEQFF. This sequence joins TRBV5-1 and TRBJ2-1; 9 bases fit TRBD1. Trimming cost V 4 bases and J 6 bases; bases outside gene matches: 8. Germline loops: CDR1 SGHRS, CDR2 YFSETQ. CDR3 length: 15 residues.

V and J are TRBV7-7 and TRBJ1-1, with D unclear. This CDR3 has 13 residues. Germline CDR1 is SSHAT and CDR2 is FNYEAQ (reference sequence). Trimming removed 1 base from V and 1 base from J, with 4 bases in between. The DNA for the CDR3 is TGTGCCAGCAGCTTAGACAGGAACACTGAAGCTTTCTTT. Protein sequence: CASSLDRNTEAFF.

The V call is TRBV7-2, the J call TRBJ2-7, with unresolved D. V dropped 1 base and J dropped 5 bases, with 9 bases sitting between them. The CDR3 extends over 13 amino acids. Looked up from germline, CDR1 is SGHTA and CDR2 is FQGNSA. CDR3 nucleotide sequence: TGTGCCAGCAGCTTAGAGTTTCGGGACGAGCAGTACTTC. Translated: CASSLEFRDEQYF.

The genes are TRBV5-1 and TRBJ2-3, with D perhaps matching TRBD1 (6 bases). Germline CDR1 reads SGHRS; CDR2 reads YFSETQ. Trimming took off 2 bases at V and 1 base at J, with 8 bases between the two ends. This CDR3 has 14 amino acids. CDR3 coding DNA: TGCGCCAGCAGCTTAGGGGGTGGCACAGATACGCAGTATTTT. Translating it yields CASSLGGGTDTQYF.

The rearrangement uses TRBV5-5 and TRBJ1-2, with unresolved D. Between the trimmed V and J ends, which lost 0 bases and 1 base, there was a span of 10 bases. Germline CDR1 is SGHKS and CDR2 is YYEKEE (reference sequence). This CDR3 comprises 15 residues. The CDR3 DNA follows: TGTGCCAGCAGCTTGGATGCGGATGTTAACTATGGCTACACCTTC. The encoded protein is CASSLDADVNYGYTF. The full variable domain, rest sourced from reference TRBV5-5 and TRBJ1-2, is DAGVTQSPTHLIKTRGQQVTLRCSPISGHKSVSWYQQVLGQGPQFIFQYYEKEERGRGNFPDRFSARQFPNYSSELNVNALLLGDSALYLCASSLDADVNYGYTFGSGTRLTVV.

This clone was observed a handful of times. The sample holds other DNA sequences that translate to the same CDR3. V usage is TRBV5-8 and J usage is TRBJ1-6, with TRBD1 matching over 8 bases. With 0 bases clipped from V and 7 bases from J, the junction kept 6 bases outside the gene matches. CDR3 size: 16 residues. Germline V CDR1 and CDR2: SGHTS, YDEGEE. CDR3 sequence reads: CASSLEAGGLNSPLHF. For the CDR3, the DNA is TGTGCCAGCAGCTTGGAGGCAGGGGGCCTCAATTCACCCCTCCACTTT.

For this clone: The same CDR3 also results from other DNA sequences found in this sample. CDR3 sequence: CASSFGQGYGYTF. In DNA, the CDR3 is TGTGCCAGCAGTTTTGGACAGGGCTACGGCTACACCTTC. V gene TRBV27 combines with J gene TRBJ1-2; 8 bases match TRBD1. Germline V gene data show CDR1 as MNHEY and CDR2 as SMNVEV (reference sequence). Germline trimming cut 3 bases from V and 8 bases from J; bases unmatched to any gene: 5. The CDR3 has 13 residues.

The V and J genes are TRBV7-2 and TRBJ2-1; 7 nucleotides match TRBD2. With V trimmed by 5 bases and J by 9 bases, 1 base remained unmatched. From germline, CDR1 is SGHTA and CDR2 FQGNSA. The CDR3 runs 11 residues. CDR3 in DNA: TGTGCCAGCAGCCGACTAGCTGAGCAGTTCTTC. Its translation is CASSRLAEQFF.

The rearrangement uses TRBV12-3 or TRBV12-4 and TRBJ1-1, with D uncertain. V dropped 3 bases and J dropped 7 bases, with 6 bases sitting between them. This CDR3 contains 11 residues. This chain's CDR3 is CASSFEIEAFF. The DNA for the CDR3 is TGTGCCAGCAGTTTTGAGATTGAAGCTTTCTTT.

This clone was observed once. CDR3 residues: CASSEGAGPTDTQYF. CDR3 sequence (DNA): TGTGCCAGCAGTGAAGGAGCGGGCCCCACAGATACGCAGTATTTT. The V gene is TRBV2, the J gene TRBJ2-3; a possible D gene is TRBD2 (6 bases). Germline CDR1 and CDR2: SNHLY and FYNNEI. CDR3 length equals 15 residues. Trimming cost V 1 base and J 2 bases, with 10 bases left between them.

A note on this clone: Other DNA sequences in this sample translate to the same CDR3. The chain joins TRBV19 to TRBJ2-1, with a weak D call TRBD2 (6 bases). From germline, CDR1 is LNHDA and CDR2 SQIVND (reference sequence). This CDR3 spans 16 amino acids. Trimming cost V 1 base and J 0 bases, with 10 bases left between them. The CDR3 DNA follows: TGTGCCAGTAGTATAGGTGGGGGGAGCTCCTACAATGAGCAGTTCTTC. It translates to CASSIGGGSSYNEQFF.

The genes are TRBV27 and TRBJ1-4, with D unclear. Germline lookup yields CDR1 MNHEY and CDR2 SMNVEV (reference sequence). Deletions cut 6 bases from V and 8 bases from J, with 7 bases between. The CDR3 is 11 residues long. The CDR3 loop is CASSPGEKLFF. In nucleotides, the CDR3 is TGTGCCAGCAGCCCGGGGGAAAAACTGTTTTTT.

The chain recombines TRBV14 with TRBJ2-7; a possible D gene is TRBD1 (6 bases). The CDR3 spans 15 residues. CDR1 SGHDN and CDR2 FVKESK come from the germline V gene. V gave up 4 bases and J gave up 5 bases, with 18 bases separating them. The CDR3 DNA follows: TGTGCCAGCAGCCCCACCCCGGACAGACTCCACGAGCAGTACTTC. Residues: CASSPTPDRLHEQYF.

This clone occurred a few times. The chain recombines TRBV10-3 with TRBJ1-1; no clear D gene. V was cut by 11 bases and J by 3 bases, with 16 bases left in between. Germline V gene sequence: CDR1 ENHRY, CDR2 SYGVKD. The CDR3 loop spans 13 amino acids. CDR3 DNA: TGTGCCTCCGGAGGGTGGCAGGACACTGAAGCTTTCTTT. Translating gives CASGGWQDTEAFF.

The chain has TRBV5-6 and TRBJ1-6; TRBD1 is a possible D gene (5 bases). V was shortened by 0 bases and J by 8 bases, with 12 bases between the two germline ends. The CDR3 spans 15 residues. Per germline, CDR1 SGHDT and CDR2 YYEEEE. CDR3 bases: TGTGCCAGCAGCTTGGGAACAGGCAATCATTCACCCCTCCACTTT. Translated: CASSLGTGNHSPLHF.

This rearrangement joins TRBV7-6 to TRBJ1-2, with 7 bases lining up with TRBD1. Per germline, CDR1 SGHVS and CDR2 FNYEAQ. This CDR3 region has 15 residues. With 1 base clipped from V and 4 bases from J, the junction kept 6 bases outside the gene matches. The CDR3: CASSLGGTALYGYTF. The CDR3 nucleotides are TGTGCCAGCAGCTTAGGTGGGACAGCCCTCTATGGCTACACCTTC.